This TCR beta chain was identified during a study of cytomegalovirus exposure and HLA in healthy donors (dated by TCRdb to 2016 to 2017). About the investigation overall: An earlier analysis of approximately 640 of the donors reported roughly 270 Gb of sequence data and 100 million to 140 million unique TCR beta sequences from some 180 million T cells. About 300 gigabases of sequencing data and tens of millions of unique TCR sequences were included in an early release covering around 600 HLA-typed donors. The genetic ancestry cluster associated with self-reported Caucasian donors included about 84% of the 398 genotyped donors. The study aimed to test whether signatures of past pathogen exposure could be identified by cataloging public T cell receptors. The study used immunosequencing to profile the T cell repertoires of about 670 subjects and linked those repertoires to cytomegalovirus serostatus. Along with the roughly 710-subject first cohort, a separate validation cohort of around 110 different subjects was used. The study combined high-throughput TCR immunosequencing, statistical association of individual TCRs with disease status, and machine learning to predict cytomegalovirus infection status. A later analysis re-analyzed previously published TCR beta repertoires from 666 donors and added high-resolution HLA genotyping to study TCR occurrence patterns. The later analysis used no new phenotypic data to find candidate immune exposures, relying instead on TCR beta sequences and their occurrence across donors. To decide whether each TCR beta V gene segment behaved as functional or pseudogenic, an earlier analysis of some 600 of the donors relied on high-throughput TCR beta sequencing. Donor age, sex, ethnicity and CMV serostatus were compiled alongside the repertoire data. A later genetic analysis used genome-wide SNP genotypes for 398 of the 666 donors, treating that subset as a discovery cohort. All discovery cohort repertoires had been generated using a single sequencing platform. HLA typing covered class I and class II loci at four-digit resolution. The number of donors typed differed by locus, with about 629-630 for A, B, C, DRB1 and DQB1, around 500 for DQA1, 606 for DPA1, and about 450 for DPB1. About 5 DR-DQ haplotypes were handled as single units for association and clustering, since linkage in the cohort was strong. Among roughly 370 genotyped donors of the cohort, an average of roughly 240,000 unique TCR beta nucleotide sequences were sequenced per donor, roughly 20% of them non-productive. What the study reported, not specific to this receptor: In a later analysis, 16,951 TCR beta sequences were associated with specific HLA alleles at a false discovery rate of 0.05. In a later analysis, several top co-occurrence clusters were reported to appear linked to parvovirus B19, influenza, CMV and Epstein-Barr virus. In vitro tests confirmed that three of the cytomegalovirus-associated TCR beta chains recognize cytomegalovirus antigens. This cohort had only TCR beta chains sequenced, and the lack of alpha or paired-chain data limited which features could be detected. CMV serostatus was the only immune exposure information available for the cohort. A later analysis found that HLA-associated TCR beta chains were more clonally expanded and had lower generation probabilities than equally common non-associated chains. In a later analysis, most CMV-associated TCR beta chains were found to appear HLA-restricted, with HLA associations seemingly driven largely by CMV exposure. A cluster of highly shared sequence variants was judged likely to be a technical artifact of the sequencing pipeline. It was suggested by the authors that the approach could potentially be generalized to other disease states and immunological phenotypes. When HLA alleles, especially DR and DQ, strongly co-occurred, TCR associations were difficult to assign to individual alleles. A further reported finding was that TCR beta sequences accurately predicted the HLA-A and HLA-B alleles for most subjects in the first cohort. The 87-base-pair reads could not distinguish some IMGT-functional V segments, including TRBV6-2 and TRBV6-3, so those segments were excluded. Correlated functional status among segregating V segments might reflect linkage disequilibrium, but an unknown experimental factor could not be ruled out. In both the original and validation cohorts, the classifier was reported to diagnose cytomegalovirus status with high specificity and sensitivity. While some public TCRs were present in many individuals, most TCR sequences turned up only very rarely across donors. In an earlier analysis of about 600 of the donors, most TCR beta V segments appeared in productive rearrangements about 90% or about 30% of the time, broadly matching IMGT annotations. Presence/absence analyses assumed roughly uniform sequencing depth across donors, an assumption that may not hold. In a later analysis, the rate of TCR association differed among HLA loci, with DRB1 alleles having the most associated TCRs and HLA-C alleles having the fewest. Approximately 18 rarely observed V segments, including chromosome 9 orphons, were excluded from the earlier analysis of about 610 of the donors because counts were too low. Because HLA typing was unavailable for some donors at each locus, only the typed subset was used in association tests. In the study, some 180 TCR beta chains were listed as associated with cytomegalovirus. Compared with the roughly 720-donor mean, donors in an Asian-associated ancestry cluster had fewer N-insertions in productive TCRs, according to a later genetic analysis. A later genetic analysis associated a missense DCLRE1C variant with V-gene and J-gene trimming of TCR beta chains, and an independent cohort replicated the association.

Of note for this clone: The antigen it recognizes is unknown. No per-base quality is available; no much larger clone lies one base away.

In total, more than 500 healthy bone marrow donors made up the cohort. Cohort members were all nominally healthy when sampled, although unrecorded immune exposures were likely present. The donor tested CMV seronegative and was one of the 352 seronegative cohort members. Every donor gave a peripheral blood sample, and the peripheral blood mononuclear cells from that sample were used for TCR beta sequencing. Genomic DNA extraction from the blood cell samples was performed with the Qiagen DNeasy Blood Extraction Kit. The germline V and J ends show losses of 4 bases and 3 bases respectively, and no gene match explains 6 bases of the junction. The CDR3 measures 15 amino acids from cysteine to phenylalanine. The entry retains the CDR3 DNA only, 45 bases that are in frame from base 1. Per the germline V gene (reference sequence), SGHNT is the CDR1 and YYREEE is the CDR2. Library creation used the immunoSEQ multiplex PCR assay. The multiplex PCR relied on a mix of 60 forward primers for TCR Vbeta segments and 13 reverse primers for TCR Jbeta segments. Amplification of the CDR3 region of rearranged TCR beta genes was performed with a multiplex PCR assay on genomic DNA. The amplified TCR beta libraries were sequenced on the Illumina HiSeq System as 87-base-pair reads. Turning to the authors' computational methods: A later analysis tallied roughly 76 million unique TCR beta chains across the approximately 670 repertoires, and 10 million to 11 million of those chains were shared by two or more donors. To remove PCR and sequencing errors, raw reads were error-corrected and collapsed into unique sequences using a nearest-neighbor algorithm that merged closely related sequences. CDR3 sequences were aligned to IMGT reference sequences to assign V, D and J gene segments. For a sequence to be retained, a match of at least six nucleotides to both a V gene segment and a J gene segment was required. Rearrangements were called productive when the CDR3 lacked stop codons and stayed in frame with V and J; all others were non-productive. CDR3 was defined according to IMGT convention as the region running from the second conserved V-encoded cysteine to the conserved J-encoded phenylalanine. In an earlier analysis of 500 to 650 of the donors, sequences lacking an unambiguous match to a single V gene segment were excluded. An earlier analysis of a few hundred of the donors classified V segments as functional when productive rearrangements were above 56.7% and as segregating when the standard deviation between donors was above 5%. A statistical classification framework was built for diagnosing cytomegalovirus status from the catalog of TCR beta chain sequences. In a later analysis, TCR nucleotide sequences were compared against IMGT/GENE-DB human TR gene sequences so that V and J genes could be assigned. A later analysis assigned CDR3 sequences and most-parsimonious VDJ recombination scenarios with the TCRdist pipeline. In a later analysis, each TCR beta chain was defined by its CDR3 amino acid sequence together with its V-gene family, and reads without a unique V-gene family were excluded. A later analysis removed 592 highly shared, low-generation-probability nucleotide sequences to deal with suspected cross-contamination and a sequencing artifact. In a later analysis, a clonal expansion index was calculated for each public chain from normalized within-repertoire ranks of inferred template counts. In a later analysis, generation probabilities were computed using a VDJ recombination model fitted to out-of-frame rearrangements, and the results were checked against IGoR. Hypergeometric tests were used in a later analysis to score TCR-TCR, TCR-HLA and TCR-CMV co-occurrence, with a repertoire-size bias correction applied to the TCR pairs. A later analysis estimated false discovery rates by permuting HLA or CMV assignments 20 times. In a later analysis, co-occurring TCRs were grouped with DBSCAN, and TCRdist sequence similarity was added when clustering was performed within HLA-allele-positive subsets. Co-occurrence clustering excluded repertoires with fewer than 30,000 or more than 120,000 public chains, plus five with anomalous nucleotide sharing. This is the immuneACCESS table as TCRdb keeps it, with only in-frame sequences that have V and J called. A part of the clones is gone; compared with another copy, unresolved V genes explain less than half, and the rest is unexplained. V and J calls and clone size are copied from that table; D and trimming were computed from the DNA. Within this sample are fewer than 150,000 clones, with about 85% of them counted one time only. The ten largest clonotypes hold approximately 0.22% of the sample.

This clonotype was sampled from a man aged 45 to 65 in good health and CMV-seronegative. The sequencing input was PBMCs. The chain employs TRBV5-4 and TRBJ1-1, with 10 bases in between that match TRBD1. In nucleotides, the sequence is TGTGCCAGCAGCCACGACGGACAGGGGGACACTGAAGCTTTCTTT. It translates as CASSHDGQGDTEAFF.